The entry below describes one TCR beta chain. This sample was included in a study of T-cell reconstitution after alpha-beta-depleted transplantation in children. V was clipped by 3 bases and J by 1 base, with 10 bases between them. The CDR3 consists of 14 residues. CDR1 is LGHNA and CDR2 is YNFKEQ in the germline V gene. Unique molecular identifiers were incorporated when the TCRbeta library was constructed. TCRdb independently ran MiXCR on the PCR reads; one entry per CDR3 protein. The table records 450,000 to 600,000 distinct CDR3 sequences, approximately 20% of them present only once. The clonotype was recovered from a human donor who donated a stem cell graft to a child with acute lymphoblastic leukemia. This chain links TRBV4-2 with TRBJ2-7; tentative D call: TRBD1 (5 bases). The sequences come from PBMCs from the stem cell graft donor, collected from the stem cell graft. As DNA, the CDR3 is TGTGCCAGCAGCCAGACAGCTTTTTCCTACGAGCAGTACTTC. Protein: CASSQTAFSYEQYF.